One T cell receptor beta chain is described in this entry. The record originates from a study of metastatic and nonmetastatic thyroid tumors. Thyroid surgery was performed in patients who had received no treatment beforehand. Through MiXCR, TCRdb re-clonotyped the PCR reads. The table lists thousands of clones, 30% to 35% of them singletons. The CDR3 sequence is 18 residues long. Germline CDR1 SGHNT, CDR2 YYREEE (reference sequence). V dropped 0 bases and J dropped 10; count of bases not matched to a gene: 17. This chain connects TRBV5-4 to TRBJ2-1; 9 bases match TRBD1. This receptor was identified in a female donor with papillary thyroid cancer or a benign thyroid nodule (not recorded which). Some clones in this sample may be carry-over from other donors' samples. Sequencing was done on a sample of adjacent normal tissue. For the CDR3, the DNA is TGTGCCAGCAGCTTGGGTGTTTGGGGACAGGGTGGTTGGGGAGAGCAGTTCTTC. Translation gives CASSLGVWGQGGWGEQFF.